The rows below give T cell receptor beta chains drawn from one sample of a study of blood T cell repertoires in COVID-19. Assay used: immunoSEQ multiplex PCR; TCRdb lists only in-frame clones, some missing. The data contain 150,000 to 180,000 clones, 76% of them seen just once; the ten biggest clones take up 3% to 4.5%. Sequences were obtained from peripheral blood. The receptors shown here come from an elderly woman with acute or convalescent COVID-19. The CDR3 runs from the conserved cysteine through the conserved F or W. Fields, in order: D gene, V gene, J gene, clone size, CDR3 DNA, CDR3 protein. A D gene is named only where the DNA matches it firmly. A row's size may be missing; if present it is once, few, many or a size class.

>TRBD1|TRBV27|TRBJ1-1|NA
TGTGCCAGCACCGCACAGGGGACTGAAGCTTTCTTT
CASTAQGTEAFF
>TRBD1|TRBV25-1|TRBJ2-5|NA
TGTGCCAGCAGTGACTCCCAGGGGGTTCGGGAGACCCAGTACTTC
CASSDSQGVRETQYF
>NA|TRBV6-5|TRBJ2-3|NA
TGTGCCAGCAGATTCAAGGACAGTTTTGATACGCAGTATTTT
CASRFKDSFDTQYF
>NA|TRBV10-3|TRBJ1-2|NA
TGTGCCATCAGCGGTACGGACAGCACGAAGGGCTATGGCTACACCTTC
CAISGTDSTKGYGYTF
>NA|TRBV12-3/TRBV12-4|TRBJ2-7|NA
TGTGCCAGCAGTCCCCGCAGGCGCGAGCAGTACTTC
CASSPRRREQYF
>TRBD1|TRBV18|TRBJ1-6|NA
TGTGCCAGCTCTCAAAGACAGGGGTCAGATTCACCCCTCCACTTT
CASSQRQGSDSPLHF
>TRBD1|TRBV12-3/TRBV12-4|TRBJ1-2|NA
TGTGCCAGCAGTTGGACAGGGATCTATGGCTACACCTTC
CASSWTGIYGYTF
>NA|TRBV27|TRBJ2-2|NA
TGTGCCAGCAGTTTAACCCCCCCCGGGAGACGGGAGCTGTTTTTT
CASSLTPPGRRELFF
>TRBD1|TRBV5-1|TRBJ1-1|NA
TGCGCCAGCAGCTTGTTGCGACAGGGAGGTGGGGCCACTGAAGCTTTCTTT
CASSLLRQGGGATEAFF
>NA|TRBV30|TRBJ1-2|NA
TGTGCCTGGAGTGTAGCATATGGCTACACCTTC
CAWSVAYGYTF
>NA|TRBV6-5|TRBJ2-7|NA
TGTGCCAGCAGTTACTCGGGGGTCCGGGGGATCTACGAGCAGTACTTC
CASSYSGVRGIYEQYF
>NA|TRBV3-1/TRBV3-2|TRBJ1-4|few
TGTGCCAGCACCGATCGTCCGGGAAGGGAAAAACTGTTTTTT
CASTDRPGREKLFF
>NA|TRBV18|TRBJ2-7|NA
TGTGCCAGCTCGCCCAAGACTTCCTACGAGCAGTACTTC
CASSPKTSYEQYF
>TRBD1|TRBV18|TRBJ1-1|few
TGTGCCAGCTCCTTGGGACAGACGAACACTGAAGCTTTCTTT
CASSLGQTNTEAFF
>NA|TRBV5-1|TRBJ1-4|NA
TGCGCCAGCGGCCCCTCGGGGGAAACTAATGAAAAACTGTTTTTT
CASGPSGETNEKLFF
>TRBD2|TRBV18|TRBJ2-7|NA
TGTGCCAGCTCACCGGGAACTAGCGGTATTTACGAGCAGTACTTC
CASSPGTSGIYEQYF
>NA|TRBV6-5|TRBJ1-2|NA
TGTGCCAGCAGAGATACCGCCCTACAGGGAAACTTC
CASRDTALQGNF
>TRBD1|TRBV6-6|TRBJ1-6|NA
TGTGCCAGCAGTAGAGGACAGGGAAAGTCACCCCTCCACTTT
CASSRGQGKSPLHF
>TRBD1|TRBV7-6|TRBJ1-1|NA
TGTGCCAGCAGCTTTACAGGGGGGGGGAACACTGAAGCTTTCTTT
CASSFTGGGNTEAFF
>TRBD2|TRBV5-1|TRBJ2-3|NA
TGCGCCAGCAGCTTGGAATACGGTGGAACTAGCGGGACCACAGATACGCAGTATTTT
CASSLEYGGTSGTTDTQYF
>NA|TRBV6-5|TRBJ1-5|few
TGTGCCAACAGGGTCCTGCAGAAGCCCCAGCATTTT
CANRVLQKPQHF
>TRBD1|TRBV6-2/TRBV6-3|TRBJ1-1|few
TGTGCCAGCAGTTATTCTGACAGGGGGGTTTCTCTGAACACTGAAGCTTTCTTT
CASSYSDRGVSLNTEAFF
>TRBD2|TRBV6-1|TRBJ2-7|NA
TGTGCCAGCAGTGAACAGCAGACTAGCGTCCACGAGCAGTACTTC
CASSEQQTSVHEQYF
>TRBD2|TRBV5-6|TRBJ2-5|NA
TGTGCCAGCAGCTTGGAACGGGCGGGAGGGCCAGGAGAGACCCAGTACTTC
CASSLERAGGPGETQYF
>TRBD1|TRBV19|TRBJ1-1|once
TGTGCCAGTAGTACGGGACAGGGGGCTGATGTAGCTTTCTTT
CASSTGQGADVAFF
>NA|TRBV19|TRBJ1-3|few
TGTGCCAGTAGTATCTTGACAGGCTCTGGAAACACCATATATTTT
CASSILTGSGNTIYF
>NA|TRBV4-3|TRBJ1-5|NA
TGCGCCAGCAGCCAAGAAGGGAGGGCCAATCAGCCCCAGCATTTT
CASSQEGRANQPQHF
>NA|TRBV7-2|TRBJ2-1|NA
TGTGCCAGCAGCTTGACAGGGGACTATTTTAATGAGCAGTTCTTC
CASSLTGDYFNEQFF
>NA|TRBV11-2|TRBJ2-2|NA
TGTGCCAGCAGCTTGACTAGTGGCGGAACTACTACCGGGGAGCTGTTTTTT
CASSLTSGGTTTGELFF
>TRBD1|TRBV7-3|TRBJ2-2|NA
TGTGCCAGCAGCTTTTCCCCGGGACAGGGTGACACCGGGGAGCTGTTTTTT
CASSFSPGQGDTGELFF
>NA|TRBV7-3|TRBJ1-1|many
TGTGCCAGCAGCGCTGGCGGAGAAAACACTGAAGCTTTCTTT
CASSAGGENTEAFF
>NA|TRBV7-2|TRBJ2-2|NA
TGTGCCAGCAGCTTGCTACCGGCCGGGGAGCTGTTTTTT
CASSLLPAGELFF
>NA|TRBV11-2|TRBJ2-7|NA
TGTGCCAGCAGCTTAGGGTCAGGCAGGTCCTACGAGCAGTACTTC
CASSLGSGRSYEQYF
>NA|TRBV3-1/TRBV3-2|TRBJ2-7|NA
TGTGCCAGCAGGGGTGGTGGGCTCCCCCCATACGAGCAGTACTTC
CASRGGGLPPYEQYF
>NA|TRBV3-1/TRBV3-2|TRBJ1-1|few
TGTGCCAGCAGCCCGGACAGTACTGGGACTGAAGCTTTCTTT
CASSPDSTGTEAFF
>NA|TRBV7-9|TRBJ2-1|NA
TGTGCCAGCAGCAAGACTGCTTTCTCCTACAATGAGCAGTTCTTC
CASSKTAFSYNEQFF
>NA|TRBV2|TRBJ2-7|NA
TGTGCCAGCAGTGTGAGCGGAATAACCTACGAGCAGTACTTC
CASSVSGITYEQYF
>TRBD2|TRBV27|TRBJ2-1|NA
TGTGCCAGCAGTGACTTACTAGCGGGAGGCCACAATGAGCAGTTCTTC
CASSDLLAGGHNEQFF
>NA|TRBV6-2/TRBV6-3|TRBJ1-1|NA
TGTGCCAGCAGTTACAAAAGCCAGGGTAATGAAGCTTTCTTT
CASSYKSQGNEAFF
>TRBD1|TRBV7-8|TRBJ1-2|NA
TGTGCCAGCAGCCGTACCCCCGGACAGGCCCAGGGGGACTATGGCTACACCTTC
CASSRTPGQAQGDYGYTF
>TRBD1|TRBV7-7|TRBJ2-2|few
TGTGCTAGCAGCAGCCGGACAGGGGGCTCATCGTCCGGGGAGCTGTTTTTT
CASSSRTGGSSSGELFF
>NA|TRBV4-2|TRBJ1-1|NA
TGTGCCAGCAGCCAAGATCCCACAACAGGGACGTTTAGAGCTTTCTTT
CASSQDPTTGTFRAFF
>TRBD1|TRBV2|TRBJ1-1|NA
TGTGCCAGCAGCCGACTGGTGGGGCGGACAGGCGGTTTAAACACTGAAGCTTTCTTT
CASSRLVGRTGGLNTEAFF
>NA|TRBV12-3/TRBV12-4|TRBJ1-4|NA
TGTGCCAGCAGCTTCCAGGTTAATGAAAAACTGTTTTTT
CASSFQVNEKLFF
>NA|TRBV4-2|TRBJ2-5|NA
TGTGCCAGCAGCCAAGATTCTCGGGAGACCCAGTACTTC
CASSQDSRETQYF
>TRBD2|TRBV4-2|TRBJ2-1|NA
TGTGCCAGCAGCCACCCCATCGGGGGCGGGAGGGAGAATGAGCAGTTCTTC
CASSHPIGGGRENEQFF
>NA|TRBV27|TRBJ2-6|NA
TGTGCCAGCAGTTTGGGGGACGGACTACACTCTGGGGCCAACGTCCTGACTTTC
CASSLGDGLHSGANVLTF
>TRBD1|TRBV11-2|TRBJ2-1|NA
TGTGCCAGCAGCACGGGACAGGGAGGGAAGAATGAGCAGTTCTTC
CASSTGQGGKNEQFF
>NA|TRBV4-3|TRBJ1-6|NA
TGCGCCAGCAGCCACGAGTATACCAGGCTTAATTCACCCCTCCACTTT
CASSHEYTRLNSPLHF
>TRBD1|TRBV2|TRBJ1-5|once
TGTGCCAGCAGTGGCGGGACAGGGGGAGGTCAGCCCCAGCATTTT
CASSGGTGGGQPQHF
>NA|TRBV6-5|TRBJ1-1|NA
TGTGCCAGCAGTTACCAGGTGAACACTGAAGCTTTCTTT
CASSYQVNTEAFF
>NA|TRBV5-6|TRBJ1-4|NA
TGTGCCAGCAGCTTCCGGGGTTCTCCGGCTAATGAAAAACTGTTTTTT
CASSFRGSPANEKLFF
>TRBD2|TRBV15|TRBJ2-1|NA
TGTGCCACCAGCAGATCGGCCGGGGGAGGGTACAATGAGCAGTTCTTC
CATSRSAGGGYNEQFF
>TRBD2|TRBV13|TRBJ2-1|NA
TGTGCCAGCAGCTTACCCTCCGGGACTAGCGGGAACAATGAGCAGTTCTTC
CASSLPSGTSGNNEQFF
>NA|TRBV30|TRBJ2-3|NA
TGTGCCTGGAGAAAGGGAGGAGCAGATACGCAGTATTTT
CAWRKGGADTQYF